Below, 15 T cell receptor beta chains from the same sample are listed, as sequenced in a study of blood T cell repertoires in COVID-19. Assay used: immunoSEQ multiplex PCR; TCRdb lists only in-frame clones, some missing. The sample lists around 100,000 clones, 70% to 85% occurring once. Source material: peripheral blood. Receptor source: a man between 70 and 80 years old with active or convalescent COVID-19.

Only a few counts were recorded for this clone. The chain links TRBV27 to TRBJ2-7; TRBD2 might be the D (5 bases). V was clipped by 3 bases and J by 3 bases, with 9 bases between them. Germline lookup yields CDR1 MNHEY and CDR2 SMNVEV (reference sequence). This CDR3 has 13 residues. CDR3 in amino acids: CASSFRGLYEQYF. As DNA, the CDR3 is TGTGCCAGCAGTTTCCGGGGTCTCTACGAGCAGTACTTC.

The CDR3 DNA reads TGCGCCAGCAGCCAAGGACAGGGAGGCAACTATGGCTACACCTTC. Translation: CASSQGQGGNYGYTF. The rearrangement joins TRBV4-1 to TRBJ1-2, with 7 bases matching TRBD1. This CDR3 has 15 residues. Trimming removed 1 base from V and 2 bases from J; junction bases left unmatched: 4. The V gene's germline CDR1 is MGHRA and CDR2 YSYEKL.

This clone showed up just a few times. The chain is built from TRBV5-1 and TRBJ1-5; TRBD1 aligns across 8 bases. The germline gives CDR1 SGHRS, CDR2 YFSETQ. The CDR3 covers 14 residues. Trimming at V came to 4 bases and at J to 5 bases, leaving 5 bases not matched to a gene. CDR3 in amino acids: CASSDGQGHQPQHF. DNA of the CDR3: TGCGCCAGCAGCGACGGACAGGGCCATCAGCCCCAGCATTTT.

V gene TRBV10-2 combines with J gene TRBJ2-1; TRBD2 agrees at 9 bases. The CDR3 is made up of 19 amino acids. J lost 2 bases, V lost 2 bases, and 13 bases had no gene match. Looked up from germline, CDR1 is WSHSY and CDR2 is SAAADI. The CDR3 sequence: CASSEPKALAGRTYNEQFF. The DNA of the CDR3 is TGCGCCAGCAGTGAGCCAAAGGCGCTAGCGGGAAGGACCTACAATGAGCAGTTCTTC.

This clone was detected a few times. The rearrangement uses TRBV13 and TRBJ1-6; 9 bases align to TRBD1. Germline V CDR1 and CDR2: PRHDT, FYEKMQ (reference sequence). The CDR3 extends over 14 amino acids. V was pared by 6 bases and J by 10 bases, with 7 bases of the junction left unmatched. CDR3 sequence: CASSRTGQGSPLHF. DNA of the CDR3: TGTGCCAGCAGTCGTACGGGACAGGGCTCACCCCTCCACTTT. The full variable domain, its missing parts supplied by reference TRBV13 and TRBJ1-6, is AAGVIQSPRHLIKEKRETATLKCYPIPRHDTVYWYQQGPGQDPQFLISFYEKMQSDKGSIPDRFSAQQFSDYHSELNMSSLELGDSALYFCASSRTGQGSPLHFGNGTRLTVT.

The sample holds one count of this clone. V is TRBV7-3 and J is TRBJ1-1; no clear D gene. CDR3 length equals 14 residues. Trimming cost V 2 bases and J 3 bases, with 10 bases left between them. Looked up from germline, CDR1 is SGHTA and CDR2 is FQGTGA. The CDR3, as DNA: TGTGCCAGCAGCTTATTGGCAGAGGACACTGAAGCTTTCTTT. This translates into CASSLLAEDTEAFF.

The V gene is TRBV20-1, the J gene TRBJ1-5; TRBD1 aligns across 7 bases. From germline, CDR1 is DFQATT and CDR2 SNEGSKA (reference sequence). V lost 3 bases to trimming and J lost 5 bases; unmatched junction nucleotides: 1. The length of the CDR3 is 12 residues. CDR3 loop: CSASTGDQPQHF. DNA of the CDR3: TGCAGTGCTAGTACAGGGGATCAGCCCCAGCATTTT.

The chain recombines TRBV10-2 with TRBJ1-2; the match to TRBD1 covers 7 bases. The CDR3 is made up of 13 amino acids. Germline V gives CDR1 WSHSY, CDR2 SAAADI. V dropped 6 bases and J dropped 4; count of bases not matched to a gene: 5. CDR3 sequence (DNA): TGCGCCAGCAGGGCGGGGACAGTCTATGGCTACACCTTC. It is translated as CASRAGTVYGYTF.

The CDR3 loop is CASIKGFPDTEAFF. CDR3 DNA: TGTGCCAGCATCAAGGGGTTCCCCGACACTGAAGCTTTCTTT. V is TRBV6-5 and J is TRBJ1-1; tentative D call: TRBD1 (5 bases). Trimming took 7 bases from V and 3 from J, leaving 15 bases between them. The CDR3 has 14 amino acids. Germline V lookup: CDR1 MNHEY, CDR2 SVGAGI.

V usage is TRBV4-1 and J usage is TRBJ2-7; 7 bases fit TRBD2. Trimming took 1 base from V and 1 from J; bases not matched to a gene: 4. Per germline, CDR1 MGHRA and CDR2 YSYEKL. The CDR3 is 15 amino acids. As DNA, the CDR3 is TGCGCCAGCAGCCAAGGACTAGCTGGGTCCTACGAGCAGTACTTC. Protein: CASSQGLAGSYEQYF.

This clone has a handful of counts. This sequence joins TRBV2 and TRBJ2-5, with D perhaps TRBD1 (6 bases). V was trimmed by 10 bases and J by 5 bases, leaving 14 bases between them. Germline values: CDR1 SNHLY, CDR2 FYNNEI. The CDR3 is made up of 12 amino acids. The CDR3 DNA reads TGTGCCACCGAGGGGGTGGCCGAGACCCAGTACTTC. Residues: CATEGVAETQYF.

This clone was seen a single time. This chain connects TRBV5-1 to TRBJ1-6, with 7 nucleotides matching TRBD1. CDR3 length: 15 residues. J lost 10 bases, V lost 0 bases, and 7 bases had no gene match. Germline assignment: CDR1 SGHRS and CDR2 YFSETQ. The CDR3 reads CASSLAETGRSPLHF. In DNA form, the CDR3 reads TGCGCCAGCAGCTTGGCAGAGACAGGGCGCTCACCCCTCCACTTT.

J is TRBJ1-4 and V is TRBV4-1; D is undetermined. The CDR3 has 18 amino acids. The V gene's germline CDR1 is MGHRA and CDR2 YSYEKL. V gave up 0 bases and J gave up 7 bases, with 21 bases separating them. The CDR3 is CASSQDSPRLGGAEKLFF. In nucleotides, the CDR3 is TGCGCCAGCAGCCAAGATAGCCCCAGGCTCGGAGGAGCTGAAAAACTGTTTTTT.

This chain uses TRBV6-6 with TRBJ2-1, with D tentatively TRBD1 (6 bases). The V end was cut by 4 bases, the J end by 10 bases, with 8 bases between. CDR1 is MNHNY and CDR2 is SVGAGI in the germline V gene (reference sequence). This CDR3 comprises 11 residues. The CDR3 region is CASSSQGEQFF. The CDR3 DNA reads TGTGCCAGCAGTTCCCAGGGGGAGCAGTTCTTC.

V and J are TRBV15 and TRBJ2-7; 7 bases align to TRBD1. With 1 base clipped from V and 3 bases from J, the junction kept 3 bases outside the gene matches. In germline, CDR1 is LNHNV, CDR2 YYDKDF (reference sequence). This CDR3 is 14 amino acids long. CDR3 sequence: CATSRGDSIYEQYF. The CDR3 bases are TGTGCCACCAGCAGAGGGGACAGCATCTACGAGCAGTACTTC.